A single sample gave rise to the 32 T cell receptor beta chains below, sequenced in a study of blood T cell repertoires in COVID-19. Here immunoSEQ multiplex PCR was the method, and the copy in TCRdb shows in-frame clones only, minus some. Altogether about 480,000 clones are present, roughly 89% being singletons, with the ten largest covering over 0.7%. Sequencing was carried out using peripheral blood. These receptors were taken from a man aged 18 to 35 with COVID-19, enrolled during active disease.

This clone was observed a few times. The V call is TRBV23-1, the J call TRBJ2-7; 9 bases align to TRBD2. TRBV23-1 is placed among ORFs of uncertain function. CDR3 length: 14 amino acids. Unmatched junction bases numbered 4, after V lost 3 bases and J lost 4 bases. DNA of the CDR3: TGCGCCAGCAGTCAGTGTCTAGCGGGGTACGAGCAGTACTTC. Protein product: CASSQCLAGYEQYF.

The chain joins TRBV4-1 to TRBJ1-5, with a tentative D call TRBD1 (5 bases). This CDR3 contains 16 residues. V was pared by 0 bases and J by 1 base, with 10 bases between. Germline lookup yields CDR1 MGHRA and CDR2 YSYEKL. CDR3 loop: CASSQDPQGSNQPQHF. CDR3 DNA: TGCGCCAGCAGCCAAGATCCCCAGGGCAGCAATCAGCCCCAGCATTTT.

The genes are TRBV4-1 and TRBJ2-4; TRBD2 matches at 8 bases. V dropped 2 bases and J dropped 1; count of bases not matched to a gene: 4. The CDR3 extends over 16 amino acids. Per the germline V gene, CDR1 is MGHRA and CDR2 is YSYEKL. In nucleotides, the CDR3 is TGCGCCAGCAGCCAACCCCGGGAGGGGGCCAAAAACATTCAGTACTTC. Amino acids: CASSQPREGAKNIQYF.

The CDR3 spells CASSYASVHTGELFF. Here the CDR3 DNA reads TGTGCCAGCAGTTACGCCAGCGTACACACCGGGGAGCTGTTTTTT. This chain connects TRBV6-5 to TRBJ2-2; D not resolved. The CDR3 is 15 amino acids. Trimming removed 2 bases from V and 3 bases from J, with 10 bases in between. CDR1 and CDR2 from the germline V gene are MNHEY and SVGAGI.

This chain uses TRBV24-1 with TRBJ2-7; TRBD1 agrees at 9 bases. CDR3 size: 16 residues. V trimming: 4 bases; J trimming: 5 bases; junction bases outside the gene matches: 11. Germline assignment: CDR1 KGHDR and CDR2 SFDVKD. The CDR3 here is CATSDPGQGKLDEQYF. The CDR3 nucleotides are TGTGCCACCAGTGACCCGGGACAGGGCAAACTCGACGAGCAGTACTTC.

The rearrangement links TRBV5-1 to TRBJ1-2; 7 bases fit TRBD1. CDR3 size: 14 residues. J was trimmed by 4 bases and V by 3 bases; bases with no gene match: 6. CDR1 and CDR2 from the germline V gene are SGHRS and YFSETQ. Here the CDR3 reads CASSSSQGTYGYTF. The DNA of the CDR3 is TGCGCCAGCAGCTCGTCACAGGGGACCTATGGCTACACCTTC.

V usage is TRBV28 and J usage is TRBJ1-5; D not resolved. In germline, CDR1 is MDHEN, CDR2 SYDVKM. The ends were cut back, 3 bases at V and 4 bases at J, with 4 bases in the middle. The CDR3 runs 12 residues. Here the CDR3 reads CASSFRNQPQHF. The DNA for the CDR3 is TGTGCCAGCAGTTTTCGGAATCAGCCCCAGCATTTT.

This clone was recorded only once. The chain employs TRBV24-1 and TRBJ1-4, with a weak D call TRBD1 (6 bases). CDR3 length: 16 residues. Germline values: CDR1 KGHDR, CDR2 SFDVKD. V lost 5 bases to trimming and J lost 3 bases, with 15 bases between them. This CDR3 reads CATSVQGSRPNEKLFF. The CDR3 DNA reads TGTGCCACCAGTGTACAGGGAAGTCGGCCTAATGAAAAACTGTTTTTT.

CDR3 loop: CASSEVLRNEQFF. The CDR3 region has the DNA TGTGCCAGCAGTGAAGTTCTCAGGAATGAGCAGTTCTTC. The chain joins TRBV2 to TRBJ2-1, with D uncertain. CDR3 length: 13 amino acids. The germline V gene has CDR1 SNHLY and CDR2 FYNNEI. Trimming took 1 base from V and 7 from J, leaving 8 bases between them. Together with reference TRBV2 and TRBJ2-1, the CDR3 gives the full variable domain: EPEVTQTPSHQVTQMGQEVILRCVPISNHLYFYWYRQILGQKVEFLVSFYNNEISEKSEIFDDQFSVERPDGSNFTLKIRSTKLEDSAMYFCASSEVLRNEQFFGPGTRLTVL.

This chain connects TRBV2 to TRBJ1-2, with D perhaps TRBD1 (6 bases). The CDR3 runs to 15 residues. Trimming removed 4 bases from V and 6 bases from J, with 18 bases in between. CDR1 is SNHLY and CDR2 is FYNNEI in the germline V gene. The CDR3 DNA sequence: TGTGCCAGCAGTGTCGCGGTACAGGGACGGGATGGCTACACCTTC. Amino acid sequence: CASSVAVQGRDGYTF.

This clone came up once. V and J are TRBV7-2 and TRBJ2-3; 10 positions agree with TRBD2. V was clipped by 2 bases and J by 10 bases; unmatched bases: 12. This CDR3 is 16 amino acids long. Germline V gene lookup returns CDR1 SGHTA and CDR2 FQGNSA. Here the CDR3 DNA reads TGTGCCAGCAGCTTAAACCGCCTAGCGGGAGAAATGGCGCAGTATTTT. The encoded protein is CASSLNRLAGEMAQYF.

V and J are TRBV2 and TRBJ1-4, with 7 bases matching TRBD1. Germline-derived CDR1 and CDR2 are SNHLY and FYNNEI. The V segment lost 5 bases and the J segment 2 bases; nucleotides outside the gene matches: 11. The CDR3 loop spans 17 amino acids. The CDR3 region has the DNA TGTGCCAGCAGTTCCGGGACAGATGCCTCTACTAATGAAAAACTGTTTTTT. It is translated as CASSSGTDASTNEKLFF.

The chain carries TRBV7-9 and TRBJ2-5; 7 nucleotides align to TRBD1. Trimming at V came to 5 bases and at J to 5 bases, leaving 5 bases not matched to a gene. The length of the CDR3 is 13 residues. Germline V gene lookup returns CDR1 SEHNR and CDR2 FQNEAQ (reference sequence). The CDR3 DNA is TGTGCCAGCAGCGCCGGGACAGACGAGACCCAGTACTTC. It translates to CASSAGTDETQYF.

About this clone: The same CDR3 also results from other DNA sequences found in this sample. The rearrangement joins TRBV29-1 to TRBJ2-4, with no clear D. The CDR3 is made up of 13 amino acids. Germline V gene sequence: CDR1 SQVTM, CDR2 ANQGSEA. V dropped 4 bases and J dropped 0 bases, with 7 bases sitting between them. CDR3 sequence reads: CSVGGLAKNIQYF. The CDR3 DNA sequence: TGCAGCGTTGGTGGGCTAGCCAAAAACATTCAGTACTTC.

The chain carries TRBV10-2 and TRBJ1-1; D may be TRBD1 (6 bases). Trimming removed 2 bases from V and 4 bases from J, with 17 bases in between. Germline V lookup: CDR1 WSHSY, CDR2 SAAADI. The CDR3 runs to 16 residues. The CDR3 region has the DNA TGCGCCAGCAGTGAGCCCTGGGGGGGCCGGGGCACTGAAGCTTTCTTT. This codes for CASSEPWGGRGTEAFF.

For this clone: The CDR3 end shows no conserved phenylalanine or tryptophan, and so a read error is likely. The limits of the CDR3 on the DNA are not certain, so only TCRdb's listed CDR3 is given. This chain links TRBV5-1 with TRBJ1-2; the table assigns TRBD1, which was not confirmed against the DNA. Germline V gene data show CDR1 as SGHRS and CDR2 as YFSETQ. The length of the CDR3 is 9 amino acids, counting both ends. The CDR3 protein is CASIGDPGG.

This chain links TRBV25-1 with TRBJ1-1, with D hard to call. Germline V gene data show CDR1 as MGHDK and CDR2 as SYGVNS. The V and J ends lost 3 bases and 4 bases respectively, with 15 bases between them. The CDR3 is made up of 15 amino acids. This CDR3 reads CASSDVGGVGTEAFF. In DNA form, the CDR3 reads TGTGCCAGCAGTGATGTGGGCGGGGTGGGCACTGAAGCTTTCTTT.

This clone appeared once. This chain uses TRBV25-1 with TRBJ1-6; D ambiguous. Germline V gene sequence: CDR1 MGHDK, CDR2 SYGVNS. The V gene lost 2 bases and the J gene lost 9 bases, with 8 bases spanning the gap. The CDR3 contains 13 residues. CDR3: CASSETRFSPLHF. In DNA, the CDR3 is TGTGCCAGCAGTGAAACCCGGTTTTCACCCCTCCACTTT.

V gene TRBV19 combines with J gene TRBJ1-1; TRBD1 is a possible D gene (5 bases). This CDR3 spans 16 amino acids. Germline loops: CDR1 LNHDA, CDR2 SQIVND (reference sequence). The V end lost 3 bases, the J end lost 3 bases, and 17 bases lay between the germline ends. The DNA for the CDR3 is TGTGCCAGTAGTATTGTGTCCGGGGGGAAGGACACTGAAGCTTTCTTT. Translated, it gives CASSIVSGGKDTEAFF. Using reference TRBV19 and TRBJ1-1 for the parts outside the CDR3, the full variable domain is DGGITQSPKYLFRKEGQNVTLSCEQNLNHDAMYWYRQDPGQGLRLIYYSQIVNDFQKGDIAEGYSVSREKKESFPLTVTSAQKNPTAFYLCASSIVSGGKDTEAFFGQGTRLTVV.

The rearrangement links TRBV2 to TRBJ1-4; TRBD1 aligns across 9 bases. Germline values: CDR1 SNHLY, CDR2 FYNNEI. V lost 7 bases, J lost 6 bases, and 3 bases stayed unmatched. The CDR3 is made up of 13 amino acids. The CDR3 loop is CASNRQGDEKLFF. CDR3 nucleotide sequence: TGTGCCAGCAATCGACAGGGGGATGAAAAACTGTTTTTT.

The gene calls are TRBV5-1 and TRBJ2-5, with D possibly matching TRBD1 (5 bases). This CDR3 comprises 13 residues. Trimming pared 4 bases from V and 5 bases from J, leaving 12 bases between. Germline V gene sequence: CDR1 SGHRS, CDR2 YFSETQ. The CDR3 DNA follows: TGCGCCAGCAGCAGGGGCGAAGAGGAGACCCAGTACTTC. Its protein product is CASSRGEEETQYF.

This clone was seen a handful of times. The chain combines TRBV5-1 with TRBJ2-7; the match to TRBD1 covers 8 bases. The V gene's germline CDR1 is SGHRS and CDR2 YFSETQ. V lost 2 bases, J lost 3 bases, and 1 base stayed unmatched. CDR3 size: 13 residues. The CDR3 DNA sequence: TGCGCCAGCAGCTTACAGGGGGACTACGAGCAGTACTTC. Translation gives CASSLQGDYEQYF.

The rearrangement links TRBV6-6 to TRBJ2-7, with 10 positions matching TRBD1. V shed 6 bases and J 3 bases; nucleotides not matched to a gene: 5. CDR1 is MNHNY and CDR2 is SVGAGI in the germline V gene (reference sequence). There are 14 residues in the CDR3. The CDR3 DNA sequence: TGTGCCAGCAGACGGGACAGGGGAAACTACGAGCAGTACTTC. Amino acid sequence: CASRRDRGNYEQYF.

The V and J genes are TRBV2 and TRBJ2-2, with D perhaps TRBD2 (5 bases). The V end lost 6 bases, the J end lost 0 bases, and 11 bases lay between the germline ends. The CDR3 totals 15 residues. CDR1 SNHLY and CDR2 FYNNEI come from the germline V gene. The CDR3 loop is CASREVDSNTGELFF. CDR3 bases: TGTGCCAGCAGGGAGGTTGACTCGAACACCGGGGAGCTGTTTTTT.

The chain links TRBV7-9 to TRBJ2-3, with D perhaps TRBD2 (6 bases). Germline V CDR1 and CDR2: SEHNR, FQNEAQ (reference sequence). Trimming stripped 5 bases from V and 9 bases from J, with 21 bases between. The CDR3 contains 15 residues. The CDR3 DNA is TGTGCCAGCAGCCTTGGGACTCCCCTCCGGAGGACGCAGTATTTT. Protein: CASSLGTPLRRTQYF.

Details on this clone: Other DNA sequences in the sample encode the same CDR3. The J gene is TRBJ2-1, the V gene TRBV27, with 7 nucleotides matching TRBD2. There are 14 residues in the CDR3. The V gene's germline CDR1 is MNHEY and CDR2 SMNVEV (reference sequence). V dropped 2 bases and J dropped 2; count of bases not matched to a gene: 0. DNA of the CDR3: TGTGCCAGCAGTTTAGGGGGGGCCTACAATGAGCAGTTCTTC. Protein product: CASSLGGAYNEQFF.

This chain connects TRBV5-1 to TRBJ2-7; 11 nucleotides align to TRBD2. Germline CDR1 is SGHRS and CDR2 is YFSETQ. The length of the CDR3 is 15 residues. V dropped 4 bases and J dropped 1; count of bases not matched to a gene: 4. The CDR3 bases are TGCGCCAGCAGCCAGACTAGCGGGGTTTCCTACGAGCAGTACTTC. Protein: CASSQTSGVSYEQYF. The full variable domain, in which reference TRBV5-1 and TRBJ2-7 provide the parts outside the CDR3, is KAGVTQTPRYLIKTRGQQVTLSCSPISGHRSVSWYQQTPGQGLQFLFEYFSETQRNKGNFPGRFSGRQFSNSRSEMNVSTLELGDSALYLCASSQTSGVSYEQYFGPGTRLTVT.

V is TRBV5-4 and J is TRBJ2-1; TRBD2 agrees at 10 bases. Looked up from germline, CDR1 is SGHNT and CDR2 is YYREEE (reference sequence). CDR3 length: 15 amino acids. Unmatched junction bases numbered 6, after V lost 4 bases and J lost 5 bases. In nucleotides, the CDR3 is TGTGCCAGCAGCACCCGAGCGGGGGGGAACAATGAGCAGTTCTTC. As protein: CASSTRAGGNNEQFF.

This chain joins TRBV7-7 and TRBJ1-2; TRBD1 aligns across 10 bases. The germline CDR1 and CDR2 sequences are SSHAT and FNYEAQ (reference sequence). V dropped 6 bases and J dropped 6; count of bases not matched to a gene: 7. The CDR3 consists of 14 residues. CDR3 protein: CASRPDRGQDGYTF. The CDR3, as DNA: TGTGCCAGCAGACCCGACAGGGGGCAAGATGGCTACACCTTC. The whole variable domain, filled in from reference TRBV7-7 and TRBJ1-2, reads GAGVSQSPRYKVTKRGQDVTLRCDPISSHATLYWYQQALGQGPEFLTYFNYEAQPDKSGLPSDRFSAERPEGSISTLTIQRTEQRDSAMYRCASRPDRGQDGYTFGSGTRLTVV.

The chain recombines TRBV11-2 with TRBJ1-1, with D unclear. Germline-derived CDR1 and CDR2 are SGHAT and FQNNGV. CDR3 length: 11 residues. With 1 base removed from V and 7 bases from J, the gap between germline ends came to 4 bases. The CDR3 is CASSLGLEAFF. In nucleotides, the CDR3 is TGTGCCAGCAGCTTAGGACTTGAAGCTTTCTTT.

V and J are TRBV7-2 and TRBJ2-3; TRBD2 might be the D (6 bases). This CDR3 is 16 amino acids long. Trimming stripped 6 bases from V and 3 bases from J, with 19 bases between. In germline, CDR1 is SGHTA, CDR2 FQGNSA. Here the CDR3 reads CASSSAHGGLTDTQYF. The DNA for the CDR3 is TGTGCCAGCAGTTCCGCCCATGGGGGGTTAACAGATACGCAGTATTTT.

The genes are TRBV3-1 (or the pseudogene TRBV3-2) and TRBJ2-1; the D gene is possibly TRBD2 (6 bases). Per the germline V gene, CDR1 is LGHDT and CDR2 is YNNKEL (reference sequence). This CDR3 is built from 13 residues. Deletions cut 5 bases from V and 6 bases from J, with 11 bases between. CDR3: CASSKTSSNEQFF. In DNA, the CDR3 is TGTGCCAGCAGCAAAACTAGCAGCAATGAGCAGTTCTTC.